These T cell receptor beta chains were read from a single sample in a study of low-dose radiotherapy and immunotherapy resistance in tumors. TCRdb reanalysed the reads using MiXCR and keeps one entry per CDR3 protein. This table holds about 39,000 distinct CDR3 sequences, 20% to 25% found once. The source material was PBMCs, sampled after low-dose radiotherapy plus immunotherapy. These receptors were obtained from a female donor with ovarian cancer. Both conserved end residues are part of each CDR3. A D gene is named only where the DNA matches it firmly. Size is stated for part of the rows, as once, few or many counts, or as a class when the clone is expanded.

TRBV6-1,-,TRBJ2-1,medium-sized,15,TGTGCCAGCAGTGAAGAAATAGGGGGCTACAATGAGCAGTTCTTC,CASSEEIGGYNEQFF
TRBV5-1,-,TRBJ2-5,few,14,TGCGCCAGCAGCTCGACCCGAACGGGAGAGACCCAGTACTTC,CASSSTRTGETQYF
TRBV29-1,TRBD1,TRBJ2-2,-,16,TGCAGCGTTCTGCAAACAAGGGACAGAAGCACCGGGGAGCTGTTTTTT,CSVLQTRDRSTGELFF
TRBV9,-,TRBJ2-7,many,14,TGTGCCAGCAGCGCTCGGGACCACTCCTACGAGCAGTACTTC,CASSARDHSYEQYF
TRBV7-3,TRBD2,TRBJ2-3,-,18,TGTGCCAGCAGCGCCACTGCGCCTAGCGGATACCTCACAGATACGCAGTATTTT,CASSATAPSGYLTDTQYF
TRBV18,TRBD2,TRBJ2-7,many,15,TGTGCCAGCTCATCAGGACTAGCGGGTAACTACGAGCAGTACTTC,CASSSGLAGNYEQYF
TRBV9,-,TRBJ1-3,many,14,TGTGCCAGCAGCGATCGGAGCTCTGGAAACACCATATATTTT,CASSDRSSGNTIYF
TRBV10-1,-,TRBJ2-3,many,17,TGCGCCAGCAGTGAGTCGATTCAAGGTGGGCGAAGCGATACGCAGTATTTT,CASSESIQGGRSDTQYF
TRBV3-1,-,TRBJ2-3,many,13,TGTGCCAGCAGCCATCTTGTCACAGATACGCAGTATTTT,CASSHLVTDTQYF
TRBV20-1,-,TRBJ2-5,few,14,TGCAGTGCTAGGGGCCAGGACAACCAAGAGACCCAGTACTTC,CSARGQDNQETQYF
TRBV12-3/TRBV12-4,-,TRBJ1-1,many,12,TGTGCCAGCATGACCGGCAACACTGAAGCTTTCTTT,CASMTGNTEAFF
TRBV10-3,TRBD1,TRBJ2-4,-,13,TGTGCCATCAGTTTAGGACAGGCGGACATTCAGTACTTC,CAISLGQADIQYF
TRBV28,-,TRBJ1-2,many,13,TGTGCCAGCAGACCGGGCTTGGGCCGTGGCTACACCTTC,CASRPGLGRGYTF
TRBV2,TRBD1,TRBJ2-1,many,14,TGTGCCAGCAGTGAGTTGGGACAGTACAATGAGCAGTTCTTC,CASSELGQYNEQFF
TRBV12-3/TRBV12-4,TRBD1,TRBJ2-2,many,15,TGTGCCAGCCGACAGGGTGGGACGAACACCGGGGAGCTGTTTTTT,CASRQGGTNTGELFF
TRBV12-3/TRBV12-4,-,TRBJ1-1,-,12,TGTGCCAGCAGTTTTAAGCAGGGGGAAGCTTTCTTT,CASSFKQGEAFF